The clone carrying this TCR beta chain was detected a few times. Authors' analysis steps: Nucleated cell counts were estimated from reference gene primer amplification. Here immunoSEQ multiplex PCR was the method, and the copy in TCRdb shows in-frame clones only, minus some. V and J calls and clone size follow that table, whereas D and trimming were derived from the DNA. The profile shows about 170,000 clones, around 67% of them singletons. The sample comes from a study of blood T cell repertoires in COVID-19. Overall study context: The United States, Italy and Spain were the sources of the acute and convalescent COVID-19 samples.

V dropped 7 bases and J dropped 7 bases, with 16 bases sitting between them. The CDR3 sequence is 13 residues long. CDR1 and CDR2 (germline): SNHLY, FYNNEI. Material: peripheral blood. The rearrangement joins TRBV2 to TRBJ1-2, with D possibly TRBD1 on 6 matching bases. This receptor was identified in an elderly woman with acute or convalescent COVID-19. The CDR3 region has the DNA TGTGCCAGCATTGGTTTGGACAGAGGTGGCTACACCTTC. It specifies CASIGLDRGGYTF.